The rows below give T cell receptor beta chains drawn from one sample of a study of shared clonotypes between healthy human individuals. The protocol was immunoSEQ multiplex PCR, while the TCRdb copy is restricted to in-frame clones and leaves out a portion. The sample carries about 2.4 million clones, 80% to 95% recorded once. Sequences were obtained from naive CD4+ T cells from PBMCs. The receptors were gathered from a man aged 18 to 29 in good health. Some clones in this sample may be carry-over from other donors' samples. The CDR3 runs from the conserved cysteine through the conserved F or W. A D gene is named only where the DNA matches it firmly. Not every row has a clone size; where given, it reads once, few, many or a size class.

v_gene	abundance	j_gene	d_gene	CDR3aa	CDR3nt
TRBV19	once	TRBJ2-7	.	CASSISGGPGAEQYF	TGTGCCAGTAGTATATCTGGAGGGCCCGGCGCCGAGCAGTACTTC
TRBV6-1	.	TRBJ2-7	.	CASRDPGHHEQYF	TGTGCCAGCAGGGACCCGGGACACCACGAGCAGTACTTC
TRBV10-2	.	TRBJ2-1	.	CASGSPANEQFF	TGCGCCAGCGGGAGCCCCGCCAATGAGCAGTTCTTC
TRBV15	.	TRBJ1-3	.	CATSEGQSGNTIYF	TGTGCCACCAGCGAGGGCCAGTCTGGAAACACCATATATTTT
TRBV5-3	.	TRBJ1-3	.	CARSRPPTGNTIYF	TGTGCCAGAAGCCGGCCCCCGACTGGGAACACCATATATTTT
TRBV6-4	.	TRBJ2-1	.	CAASSGPYNEQFF	TGTGCCGCTAGTTCGGGTCCCTACAATGAGCAGTTCTTC
TRBV9	.	TRBJ2-7	TRBD1	CASSPLGQGAREQYF	TGTGCCAGCAGCCCGCTCGGGCAGGGGGCGCGAGAGCAGTACTTC
TRBV18	.	TRBJ1-4	TRBD1	CASSPPQGVGNEKLFF	TGTGCCAGCTCACCGCCACAGGGGGTTGGTAATGAAAAACTGTTTTTT
TRBV15	.	TRBJ2-7	.	CATSPRRDLTSYEQYF	TGTGCCACCAGCCCTCGACGGGATCTAACCTCCTACGAGCAGTACTTC
TRBV7-2	.	TRBJ1-3	.	CASSPQGLRSGNTIYF	TGTGCCAGCAGCCCCCAGGGTTTGCGCTCTGGAAACACCATATATTTT
TRBV5-6	.	TRBJ1-3	.	CASSTPNSGNTIYF	TGTGCCAGCAGTACACCAAACTCTGGAAACACCATATATTTT
TRBV7-2	.	TRBJ2-2	TRBD1	CASSRGGPGELFF	TGTGCCAGCAGCCGAGGGGGCCCCGGGGAGCTGTTTTTT
TRBV28	.	TRBJ2-3	.	CASSLWAEEGDTQYF	TGTGCCAGCAGTTTATGGGCAGAAGAAGGAGATACGCAGTATTTT
TRBV5-1	.	TRBJ1-1	.	CASSTTDRRGGTEAFF	TGCGCCAGCAGCACGACTGACCGAAGAGGGGGAACTGAAGCTTTCTTT
TRBV5-1	.	TRBJ2-1	.	CASRLGLYNEQFF	TGCGCCAGCAGGCTGGGCCTCTACAATGAGCAGTTCTTC
TRBV4-1	.	TRBJ2-7	.	CASSREEGSYEQYF	TGCGCCAGCAGCCGAGAGGAGGGATCCTACGAGCAGTACTTC
TRBV6-5	.	TRBJ2-7	TRBD1	CASSPPGTGPGEQYF	TGTGCCAGCAGTCCCCCCGGGACAGGGCCCGGCGAGCAGTACTTC
TRBV7-2	.	TRBJ2-1	TRBD2	CASSGSGSSYNEQFF	TGTGCCAGCAGCGGTAGCGGGAGCTCCTACAATGAGCAGTTCTTC
TRBV27	.	TRBJ2-5	.	CASSLTYQETQYF	TGTGCCAGCAGTCTTACGTATCAAGAGACCCAGTACTTC
TRBV7-2	.	TRBJ2-3	.	CASSSEIRGTDTQYF	TGTGCCAGCAGCTCGGAAATCAGGGGCACAGATACGCAGTATTTT
TRBV28	.	TRBJ2-1	.	CASSWGQGRPNEQFF	TGTGCCAGCAGTTGGGGGCAGGGCCGTCCGAATGAGCAGTTCTTC
TRBV28	.	TRBJ2-3	.	CASHPPQGTDTQYF	TGTGCCAGCCACCCCCCCCAGGGGACAGATACGCAGTATTTT
TRBV5-1	.	TRBJ2-3	.	CASSLLTPPDTQYF	TGCGCCAGCAGCTTGCTCACTCCCCCAGATACGCAGTATTTT
TRBV18	.	TRBJ2-7	TRBD1	CASSPIRGSSYEQYF	TGTGCCAGCTCACCGATCAGGGGGAGCTCCTACGAGCAGTACTTC
TRBV7-2	once	TRBJ2-5	TRBD2	CASSPHSGRERETQYF	TGTGCCAGCAGCCCGCATTCGGGGCGGGAGCGGGAGACCCAGTACTTC
TRBV28	few	TRBJ1-1	.	CASRRVNTEAFF	TGTGCCAGCAGGAGAGTGAACACTGAAGCTTTCTTT
TRBV2	.	TRBJ1-1	TRBD1	CASSGPGGDTEAFF	TGTGCCAGCAGTGGTCCAGGGGGTGACACTGAAGCTTTCTTT
TRBV5-1	.	TRBJ2-2	.	CASATWDTANTGELFF	TGCGCCAGCGCCACCTGGGACACCGCGAACACCGGGGAGCTGTTTTTT
TRBV5-4	.	TRBJ2-2	TRBD1	CASSKNQGANTGELFF	TGTGCCAGCAGCAAGAACCAGGGGGCGAACACCGGGGAGCTGTTTTTT
TRBV18	.	TRBJ1-1	.	CASSSSQGFTEAFF	TGTGCCAGCTCATCATCGCAGGGGTTCACTGAAGCTTTCTTT
TRBV2	.	TRBJ1-2	.	CASSGGVGYGYTF	TGTGCCAGCAGCGGGGGCGTGGGCTATGGCTACACCTTC
TRBV27	.	TRBJ2-3	.	CASRGEDRSNTDTQYF	TGTGCCAGCAGGGGGGAGGACAGGAGTAACACAGATACGCAGTATTTT
TRBV7-2	.	TRBJ2-1	.	CASSTNGAAGSEQFF	TGTGCCAGCAGCACAAACGGGGCCGCCGGGAGTGAGCAGTTCTTC
TRBV19	.	TRBJ1-2	.	CASTEDRINYGYTF	TGTGCCAGTACTGAGGACAGAATAAACTATGGCTACACCTTC
TRBV7-9	.	TRBJ2-7	.	CASSLAGFPEQYF	TGTGCCAGCAGCTTAGCAGGCTTCCCGGAGCAGTACTTC
TRBV7-2	.	TRBJ2-1	TRBD2	CASRLGLGESNEQFF	TGTGCCAGCAGGTTAGGACTAGGCGAGTCCAATGAGCAGTTCTTC
TRBV7-7	.	TRBJ2-1	TRBD2	CASSLGGSQNEQFF	TGTGCCAGCAGCTTGGGCGGGAGTCAGAATGAGCAGTTCTTC
TRBV28	once	TRBJ2-7	.	CASRKQGMYEQYF	TGTGCCAGCAGGAAGCAGGGGATGTACGAGCAGTACTTC
TRBV6-1	.	TRBJ1-5	.	CASNLDGYNQPQHF	TGTGCCAGCAACCTGGACGGATACAATCAGCCCCAGCATTTT
TRBV27	.	TRBJ2-7	.	CASRITGSYEQYF	TGTGCCAGCAGGATTACGGGATCCTACGAGCAGTACTTC
TRBV28	.	TRBJ2-1	.	CASSLEYRLIF	TGTGCCAGCAGTTTAGAGTATCGGTTAATCTTC
TRBV14	.	TRBJ2-1	TRBD2	CASSQELWREGQNEQFF	TGTGCCAGCAGCCAAGAATTGTGGCGGGAGGGCCAAAATGAGCAGTTCTTC
TRBV18	.	TRBJ2-7	.	CASSPTTDEQYF	TGTGCCAGCTCACCGACTACAGACGAGCAGTACTTC
TRBV29-1	.	TRBJ2-1	TRBD1	CSVGTGFRDEQFF	TGCAGCGTTGGGACAGGGTTCCGGGATGAGCAGTTCTTC
TRBV28	.	TRBJ2-7	TRBD2	CASSLVSGRIHEQYF	TGTGCCAGCAGTTTAGTAAGCGGGAGAATCCACGAGCAGTACTTC
TRBV4-3	.	TRBJ2-1	TRBD1	CASSQEDRAYNEQFF	TGCGCCAGCAGCCAAGAAGACAGGGCGTACAATGAGCAGTTCTTC
TRBV6-1	.	TRBJ1-4	TRBD1	CASKPGQGLGKLFF	TGTGCCAGCAAGCCGGGACAGGGTCTGGGAAAACTGTTTTTT
TRBV5-1	.	TRBJ2-3	TRBD2	CASSLQREGTDTQYF	TGCGCCAGCAGCTTGCAGCGGGAGGGAACAGATACGCAGTATTTT
TRBV7-9	.	TRBJ2-6	TRBD1	CASSFRLPGQGTGANVLTF	TGTGCCAGCAGCTTTCGTCTCCCGGGACAGGGGACCGGGGCCAACGTCCTGACTTTC